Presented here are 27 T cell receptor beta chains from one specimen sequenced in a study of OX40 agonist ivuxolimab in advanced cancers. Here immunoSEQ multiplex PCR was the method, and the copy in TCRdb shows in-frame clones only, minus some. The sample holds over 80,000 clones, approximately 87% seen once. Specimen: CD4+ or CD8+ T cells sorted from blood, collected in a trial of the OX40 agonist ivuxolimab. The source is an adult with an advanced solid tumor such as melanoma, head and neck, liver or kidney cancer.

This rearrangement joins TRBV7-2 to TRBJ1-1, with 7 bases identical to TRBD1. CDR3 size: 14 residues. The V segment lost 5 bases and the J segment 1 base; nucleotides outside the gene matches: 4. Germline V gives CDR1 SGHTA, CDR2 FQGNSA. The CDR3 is CASSTGTANTEAFF. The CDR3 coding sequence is TGTGCCAGCAGCACAGGGACAGCGAACACTGAAGCTTTCTTT. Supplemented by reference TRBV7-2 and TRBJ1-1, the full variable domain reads GAGVSQSPSNKVTEKGKDVELRCDPISGHTALYWYRQSLGQGLEFLIYFQGNSAPDKSGLPSDRFSAERTGGSVSTLTIQRTQQEDSAVYLCASSTGTANTEAFFGQGTRLTVV.

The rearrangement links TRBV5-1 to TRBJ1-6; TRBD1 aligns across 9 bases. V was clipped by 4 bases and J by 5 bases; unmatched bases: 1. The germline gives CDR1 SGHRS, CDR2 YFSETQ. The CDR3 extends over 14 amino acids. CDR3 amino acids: CASSRQGDNSPLHF. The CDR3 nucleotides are TGCGCCAGCAGCCGACAGGGGGATAATTCACCCCTCCACTTT.

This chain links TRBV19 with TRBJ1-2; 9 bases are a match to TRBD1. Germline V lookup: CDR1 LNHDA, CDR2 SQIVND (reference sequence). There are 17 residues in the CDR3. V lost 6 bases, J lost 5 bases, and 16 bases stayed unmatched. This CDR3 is CASSPSLRQGERYGYTF. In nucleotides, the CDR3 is TGTGCCAGTAGCCCAAGCCTAAGACAGGGGGAAAGGTATGGCTACACCTTC.

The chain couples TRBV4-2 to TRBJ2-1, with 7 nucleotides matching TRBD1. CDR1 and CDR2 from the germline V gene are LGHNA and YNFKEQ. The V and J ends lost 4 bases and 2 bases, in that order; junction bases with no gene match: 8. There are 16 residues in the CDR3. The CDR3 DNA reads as TGTGCCAGCAGCCGAGGGGACAGCGAGGCCTACAATGAGCAGTTCTTC. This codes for CASSRGDSEAYNEQFF.

This CDR3 is CASSPQAGKLNYGYTF. As DNA, the CDR3 is TGTGCCAGCAGTCCTCAGGCAGGAAAACTTAACTATGGCTACACCTTC. The chain recombines TRBV27 with TRBJ1-2, with D unresolved. CDR1 is MNHEY and CDR2 is SMNVEV in the germline V gene (reference sequence). V lost 5 bases to trimming and J lost 1 base, with 17 bases between them. The CDR3 consists of 16 residues.

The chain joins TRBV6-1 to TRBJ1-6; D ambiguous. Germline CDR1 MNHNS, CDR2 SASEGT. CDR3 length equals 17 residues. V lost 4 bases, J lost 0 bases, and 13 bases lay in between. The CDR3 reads CASSALTGSSYNSPLHF. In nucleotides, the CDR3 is TGTGCCAGCAGTGCGCTTACCGGGAGCTCCTATAATTCACCCCTCCACTTT.

CDR3 in amino acids: CASSPTGLNQPQHF. CDR3 in DNA: TGTGCCAGCAGCCCGACAGGGTTGAATCAGCCCCAGCATTTT. V gene TRBV7-2 combines with J gene TRBJ1-5, with TRBD1 matching over 7 bases. J lost 4 bases, V lost 5 bases, and 5 bases had no gene match. The CDR3 length is 14 residues. The V gene's germline CDR1 is SGHTA and CDR2 FQGNSA. Full variable domain (missing parts from reference TRBV7-2 and TRBJ1-5): GAGVSQSPSNKVTEKGKDVELRCDPISGHTALYWYRQSLGQGLEFLIYFQGNSAPDKSGLPSDRFSAERTGGSVSTLTIQRTQQEDSAVYLCASSPTGLNQPQHFGDGTRLSIL.

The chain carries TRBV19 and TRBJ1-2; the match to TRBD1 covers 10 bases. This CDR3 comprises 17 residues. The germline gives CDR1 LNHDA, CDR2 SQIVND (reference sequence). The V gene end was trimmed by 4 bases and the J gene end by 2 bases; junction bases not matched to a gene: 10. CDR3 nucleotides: TGTGCCAGTAGTAAGACAGGGGGCGCATTCCTAAACTATGGCTACACCTTC. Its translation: CASSKTGGAFLNYGYTF.

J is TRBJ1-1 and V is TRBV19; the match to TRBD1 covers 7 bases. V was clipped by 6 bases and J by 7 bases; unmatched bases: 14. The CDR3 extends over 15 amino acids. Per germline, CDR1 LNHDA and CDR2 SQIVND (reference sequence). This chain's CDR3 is CASSPIVTGADEAFF. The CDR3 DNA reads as TGTGCCAGTAGCCCTATAGTAACAGGGGCGGATGAAGCTTTCTTT.

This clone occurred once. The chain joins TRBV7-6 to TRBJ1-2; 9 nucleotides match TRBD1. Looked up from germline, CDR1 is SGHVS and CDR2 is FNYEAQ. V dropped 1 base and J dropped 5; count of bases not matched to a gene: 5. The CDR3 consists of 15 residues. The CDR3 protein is CASSLEETGGYGYTF. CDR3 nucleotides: TGTGCCAGCAGCTTAGAAGAGACAGGGGGTTATGGCTACACCTTC.

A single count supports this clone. The CDR3 nucleotides are TGTGCCGCTTCCGAGACAGGGGGGAACACTGAAGCTTTCTTT. Translated: CAASETGGNTEAFF. The rearrangement links TRBV5-3 to TRBJ1-1; 9 nucleotides agree with TRBD1. TRBV5-3 is identified as an open reading frame with a role that is uncertain. CDR3 length: 14 amino acids. Germline trimming cut 10 bases from V and 1 base from J; bases unmatched to any gene: 8.

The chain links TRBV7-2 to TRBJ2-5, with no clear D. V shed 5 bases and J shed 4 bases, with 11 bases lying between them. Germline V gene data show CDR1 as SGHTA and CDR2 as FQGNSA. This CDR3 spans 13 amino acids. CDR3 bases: TGTGCCAGCAGCCCTGGACGGTTAGAGACCCAGTACTTC. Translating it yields CASSPGRLETQYF.

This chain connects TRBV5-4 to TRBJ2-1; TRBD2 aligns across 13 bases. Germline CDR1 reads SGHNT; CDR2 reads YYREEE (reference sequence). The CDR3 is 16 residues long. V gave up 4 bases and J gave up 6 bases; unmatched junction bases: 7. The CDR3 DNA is TGTGCCAGCAGCCCTACTAGCGGGGGGGCCTCCAATGAGCAGTTCTTC. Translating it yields CASSPTSGGASNEQFF.

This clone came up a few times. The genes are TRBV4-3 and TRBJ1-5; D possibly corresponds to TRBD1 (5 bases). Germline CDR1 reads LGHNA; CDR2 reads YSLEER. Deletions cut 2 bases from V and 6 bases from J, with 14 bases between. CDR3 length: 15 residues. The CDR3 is CASSQYQGGRQPQHF. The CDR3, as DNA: TGCGCCAGCAGCCAATACCAGGGTGGGCGTCAGCCCCAGCATTTT.

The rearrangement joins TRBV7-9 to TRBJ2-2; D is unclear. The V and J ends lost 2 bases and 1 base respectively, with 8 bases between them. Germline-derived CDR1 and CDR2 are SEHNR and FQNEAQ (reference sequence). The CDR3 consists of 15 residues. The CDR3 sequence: CASSLRTGNTGELFF. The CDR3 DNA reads TGTGCCAGCAGCTTAAGAACGGGGAACACCGGGGAGCTGTTTTTT.

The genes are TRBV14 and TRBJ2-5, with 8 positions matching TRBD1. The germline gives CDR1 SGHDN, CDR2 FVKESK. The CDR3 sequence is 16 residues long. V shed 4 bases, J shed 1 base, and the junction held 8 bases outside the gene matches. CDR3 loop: CASSPRDRFGQETQYF. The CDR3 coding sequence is TGTGCCAGCAGCCCCCGGGACAGGTTCGGCCAAGAGACCCAGTACTTC. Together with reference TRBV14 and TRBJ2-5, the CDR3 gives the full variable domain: EAGVTQFPSHSVIEKGQTVTLRCDPISGHDNLYWYRRVMGKEIKFLLHFVKESKQDESGMPNNRFLAERTGGTYSTLKVQPAELEDSGVYFCASSPRDRFGQETQYFGPGTRLLVL.

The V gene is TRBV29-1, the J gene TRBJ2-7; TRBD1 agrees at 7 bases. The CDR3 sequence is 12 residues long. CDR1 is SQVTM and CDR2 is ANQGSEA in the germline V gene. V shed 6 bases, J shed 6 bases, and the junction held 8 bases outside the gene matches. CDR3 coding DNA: TGCAGCGTGGGACAGCCCGGACCCGAGCAGTACTTC. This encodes CSVGQPGPEQYF.

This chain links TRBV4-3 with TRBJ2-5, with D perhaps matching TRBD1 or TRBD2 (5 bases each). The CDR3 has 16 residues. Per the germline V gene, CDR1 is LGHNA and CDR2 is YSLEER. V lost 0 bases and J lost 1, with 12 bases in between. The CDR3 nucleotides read TGCGCCAGCAGCCAAGATCGAACGGGGACCCAAGAGACCCAGTACTTC. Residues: CASSQDRTGTQETQYF.

In DNA, the CDR3 is TGTGCCAGCTGTCGGGGGGGCAATCAGCCCCAGCATTTT. Its protein is CASCRGGNQPQHF. The rearrangement links TRBV19 to TRBJ1-5; tentative D call: TRBD1 (5 bases). CDR1 and CDR2 from the germline V gene are LNHDA and SQIVND (reference sequence). Trimming shortened V by 9 bases and J by 2 bases, and 11 bases separated the two germline ends. The CDR3 runs 13 residues.

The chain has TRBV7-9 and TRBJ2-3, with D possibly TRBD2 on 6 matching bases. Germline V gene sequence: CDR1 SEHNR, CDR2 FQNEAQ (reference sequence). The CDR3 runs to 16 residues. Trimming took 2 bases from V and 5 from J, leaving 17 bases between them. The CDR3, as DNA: TGTGCCAGCAGCTTATATAGGACGACTAGTGAAGATACGCAGTATTTT. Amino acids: CASSLYRTTSEDTQYF.

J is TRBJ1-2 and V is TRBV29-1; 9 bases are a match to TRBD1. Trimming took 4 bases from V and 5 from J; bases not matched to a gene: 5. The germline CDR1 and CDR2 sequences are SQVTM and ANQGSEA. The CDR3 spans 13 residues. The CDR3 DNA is TGCAGCGTTGTGGGACAGGGCGGGTATGGCTACACCTTC. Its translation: CSVVGQGGYGYTF.

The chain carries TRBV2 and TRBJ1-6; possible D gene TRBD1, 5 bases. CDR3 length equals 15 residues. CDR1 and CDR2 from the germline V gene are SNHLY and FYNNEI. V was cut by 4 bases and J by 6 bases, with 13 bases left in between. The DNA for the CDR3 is TGTGCCAGCAGTGGAGGGGTGTTGGGTAATTCACCCCTCCACTTT. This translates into CASSGGVLGNSPLHF.

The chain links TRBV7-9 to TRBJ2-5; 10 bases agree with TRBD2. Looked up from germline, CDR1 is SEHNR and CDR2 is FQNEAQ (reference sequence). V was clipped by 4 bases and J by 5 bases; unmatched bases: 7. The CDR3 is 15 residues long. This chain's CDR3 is CASSYSGGAAETQYF. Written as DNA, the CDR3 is TGTGCCAGCAGCTACAGCGGGGGGGCCGCCGAGACCCAGTACTTC.

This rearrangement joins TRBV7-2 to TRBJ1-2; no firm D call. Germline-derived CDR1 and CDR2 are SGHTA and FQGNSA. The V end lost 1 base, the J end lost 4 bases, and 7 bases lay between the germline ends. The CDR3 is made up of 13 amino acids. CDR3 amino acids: CASSLGGVYGYTF. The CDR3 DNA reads TGTGCCAGCAGCTTAGGTGGCGTCTATGGCTACACCTTC.

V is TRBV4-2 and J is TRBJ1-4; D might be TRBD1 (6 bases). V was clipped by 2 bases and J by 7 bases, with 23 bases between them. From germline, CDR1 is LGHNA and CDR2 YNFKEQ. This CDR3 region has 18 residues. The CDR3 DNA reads TGTGCCAGCAGCCAAAGGGGCGGGCTCGGGGGCCTTCGTGAAAAACTGTTTTTT. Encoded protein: CASSQRGGLGGLREKLFF.

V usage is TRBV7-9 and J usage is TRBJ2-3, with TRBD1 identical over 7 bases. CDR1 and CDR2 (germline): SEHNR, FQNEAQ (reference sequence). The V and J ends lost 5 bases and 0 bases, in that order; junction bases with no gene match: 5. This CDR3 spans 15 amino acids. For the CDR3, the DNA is TGTGCCAGCAGCCCGGGACAGACTAGCACAGATACGCAGTATTTT. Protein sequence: CASSPGQTSTDTQYF.

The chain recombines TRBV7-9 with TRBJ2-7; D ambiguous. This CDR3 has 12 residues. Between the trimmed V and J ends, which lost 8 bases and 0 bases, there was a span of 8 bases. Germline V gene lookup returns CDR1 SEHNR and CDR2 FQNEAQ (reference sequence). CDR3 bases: TGTGCCAGCGCTGAAAGCTCCTACGAGCAGTACTTC. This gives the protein CASAESSYEQYF.